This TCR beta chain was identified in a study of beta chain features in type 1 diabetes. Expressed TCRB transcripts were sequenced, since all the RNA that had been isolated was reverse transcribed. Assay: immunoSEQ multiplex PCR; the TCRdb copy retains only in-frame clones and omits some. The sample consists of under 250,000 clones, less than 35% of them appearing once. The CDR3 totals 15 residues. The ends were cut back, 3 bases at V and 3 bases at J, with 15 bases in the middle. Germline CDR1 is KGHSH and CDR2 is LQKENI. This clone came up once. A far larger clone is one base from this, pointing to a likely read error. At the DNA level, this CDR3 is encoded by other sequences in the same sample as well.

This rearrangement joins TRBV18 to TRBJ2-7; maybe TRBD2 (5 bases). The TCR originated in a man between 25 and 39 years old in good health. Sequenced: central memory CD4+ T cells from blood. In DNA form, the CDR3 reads TGTGCCAGCTCACCTTCAGCAGTGGGGAGCTACGAGCAGTACTTC. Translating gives CASSPSAVGSYEQYF.